A single T cell receptor (beta chain) is shown here with its context. This sample was taken from a study of CD8+CD57+ T cells in acquired aplastic anemia. Overall study: An average of roughly 3 ug of DNA was obtained from sorted CD4+ and CD8+ cells.

Using genomic DNA as the template, TCR beta VDJ and CDR3 profiling was carried out. MiXCR, applied by TCRdb to the reads, yields one record per CDR3 protein. The sample has tens of thousands of distinct CDR3 sequences, 45% to 55% seen once. Germline V lookup: CDR1 SNHLY, CDR2 FYNNEI. The V and J ends lost 4 bases and 4 bases, in that order; junction bases with no gene match: 9. The CDR3 covers 16 residues. The sequence was collected from a human donor in good health, serving as a control. The V call is TRBV2, the J call TRBJ1-2; 10 bases map to TRBD1. Sequenced: sorted CD4+, CD8+, or CD8+CD57+ T cells (not recorded which) from PBMCs. The CDR3 spells CASSAGQGPSGYGYTF. The CDR3 DNA sequence: TGTGCCAGCAGTGCGGGACAGGGGCCCTCTGGCTATGGCTACACCTTC.